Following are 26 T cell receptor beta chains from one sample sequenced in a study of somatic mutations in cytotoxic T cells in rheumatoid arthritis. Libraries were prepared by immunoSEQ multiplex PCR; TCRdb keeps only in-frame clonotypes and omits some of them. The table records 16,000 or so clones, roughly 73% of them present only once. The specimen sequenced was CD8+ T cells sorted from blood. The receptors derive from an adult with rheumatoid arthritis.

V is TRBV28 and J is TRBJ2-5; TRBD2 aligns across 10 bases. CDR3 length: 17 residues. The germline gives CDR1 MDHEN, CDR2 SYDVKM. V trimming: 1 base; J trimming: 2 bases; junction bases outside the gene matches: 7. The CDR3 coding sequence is TGTGCCAGCAGTTTATTACTAGCGGGGACCCAACAAGAGACCCAGTACTTC. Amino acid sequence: CASSLLLAGTQQETQYF.

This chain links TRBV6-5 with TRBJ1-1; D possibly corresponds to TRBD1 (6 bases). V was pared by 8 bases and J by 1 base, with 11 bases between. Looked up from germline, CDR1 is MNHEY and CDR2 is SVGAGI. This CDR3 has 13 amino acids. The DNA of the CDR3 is TGTGCCAGCGAGGGGGGTCGGAACACTGAAGCTTTCTTT. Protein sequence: CASEGGRNTEAFF.

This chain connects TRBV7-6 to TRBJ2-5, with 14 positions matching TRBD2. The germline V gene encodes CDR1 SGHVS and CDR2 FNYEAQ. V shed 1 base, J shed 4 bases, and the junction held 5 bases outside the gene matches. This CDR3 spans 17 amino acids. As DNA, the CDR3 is TGTGCCAGCAGCTTAGGCCCGGGACTAGCGGGAGTAGAGACCCAGTACTTC. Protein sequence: CASSLGPGLAGVETQYF.

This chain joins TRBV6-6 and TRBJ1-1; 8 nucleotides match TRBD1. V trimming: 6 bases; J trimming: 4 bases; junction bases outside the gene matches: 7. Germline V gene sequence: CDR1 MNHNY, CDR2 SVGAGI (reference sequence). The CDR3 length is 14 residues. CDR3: CASRAGQGGTEAFF. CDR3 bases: TGTGCCAGCAGGGCTGGACAGGGAGGCACTGAAGCTTTCTTT.

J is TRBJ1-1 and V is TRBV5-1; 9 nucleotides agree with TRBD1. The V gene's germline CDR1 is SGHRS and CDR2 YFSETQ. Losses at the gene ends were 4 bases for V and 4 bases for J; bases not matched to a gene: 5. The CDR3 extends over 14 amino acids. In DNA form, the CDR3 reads TGCGCCAGCAGCACCGGGACAGGGCCCACTGAAGCTTTCTTT. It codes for CASSTGTGPTEAFF.

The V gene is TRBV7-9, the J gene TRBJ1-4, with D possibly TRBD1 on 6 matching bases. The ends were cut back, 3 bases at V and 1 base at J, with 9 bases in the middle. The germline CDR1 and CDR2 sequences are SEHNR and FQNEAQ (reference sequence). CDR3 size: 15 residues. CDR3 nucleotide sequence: TGTGCCAGCAGCTTGGGGGCAGGAACTAATGAAAAACTGTTTTTT. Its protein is CASSLGAGTNEKLFF. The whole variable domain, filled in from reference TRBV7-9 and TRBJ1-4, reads DTGVSQNPRHKITKRGQNVTFRCDPISEHNRLYWYRQTLGQGPEFLTYFQNEAQLEKSRLLSDRFSAERPKGSFSTLEIQRTEQGDSAMYLCASSLGAGTNEKLFFGSGTQLSVL.

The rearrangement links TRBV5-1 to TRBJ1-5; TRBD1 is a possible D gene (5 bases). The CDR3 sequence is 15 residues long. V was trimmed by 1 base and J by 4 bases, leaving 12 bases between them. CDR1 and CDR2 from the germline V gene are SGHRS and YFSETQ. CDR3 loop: CASSLLSGVNQPQHF. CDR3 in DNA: TGCGCCAGCAGCTTGTTGTCGGGGGTTAATCAGCCCCAGCATTTT.

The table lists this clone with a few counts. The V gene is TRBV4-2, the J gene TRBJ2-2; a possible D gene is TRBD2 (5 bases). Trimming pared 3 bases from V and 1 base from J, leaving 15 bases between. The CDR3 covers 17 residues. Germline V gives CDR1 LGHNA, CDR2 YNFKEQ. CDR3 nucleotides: TGTGCCAGCAGCCACCCCGTGATAGCGTGGAACACCGGGGAGCTGTTTTTT. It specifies CASSHPVIAWNTGELFF.

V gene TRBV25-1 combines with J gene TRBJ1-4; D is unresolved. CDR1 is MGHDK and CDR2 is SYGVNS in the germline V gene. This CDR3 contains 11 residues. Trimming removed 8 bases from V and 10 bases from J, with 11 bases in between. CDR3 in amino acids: CASSLGGKLFF. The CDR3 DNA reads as TGTGCCAGCTCCTTGGGTGGAAAACTGTTTTTT.

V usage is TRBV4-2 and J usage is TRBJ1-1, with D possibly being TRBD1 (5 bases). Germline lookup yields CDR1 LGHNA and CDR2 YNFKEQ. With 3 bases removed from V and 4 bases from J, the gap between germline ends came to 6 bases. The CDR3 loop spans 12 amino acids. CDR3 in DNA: TGTGCCAGCAGCCAGGGGCTCACTGAAGCTTTCTTT. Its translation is CASSQGLTEAFF.

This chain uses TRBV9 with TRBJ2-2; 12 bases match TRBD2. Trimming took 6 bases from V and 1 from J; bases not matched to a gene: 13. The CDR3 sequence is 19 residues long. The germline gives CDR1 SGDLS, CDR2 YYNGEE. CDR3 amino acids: CASKGTGGLAGLNTGELFF. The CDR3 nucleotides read TGTGCCAGCAAAGGGACTGGGGGACTAGCGGGCCTGAACACCGGGGAGCTGTTTTTT.

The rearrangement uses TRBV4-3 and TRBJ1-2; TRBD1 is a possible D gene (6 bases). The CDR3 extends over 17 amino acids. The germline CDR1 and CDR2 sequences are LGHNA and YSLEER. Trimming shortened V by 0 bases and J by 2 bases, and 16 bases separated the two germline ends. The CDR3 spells CASSQDWRGGRNYGYTF. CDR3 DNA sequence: TGCGCCAGCAGCCAAGATTGGAGAGGGGGGAGAAACTATGGCTACACCTTC.

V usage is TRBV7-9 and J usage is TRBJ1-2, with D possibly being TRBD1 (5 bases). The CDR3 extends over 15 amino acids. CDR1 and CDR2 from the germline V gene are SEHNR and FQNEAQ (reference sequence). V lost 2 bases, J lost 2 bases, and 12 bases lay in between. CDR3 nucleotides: TGTGCCAGCAGCTTAAGGGCCAGGGAAAACTATGGCTACACCTTC. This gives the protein CASSLRARENYGYTF. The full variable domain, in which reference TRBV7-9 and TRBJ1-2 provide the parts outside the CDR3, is DTGVSQNPRHKITKRGQNVTFRCDPISEHNRLYWYRQTLGQGPEFLTYFQNEAQLEKSRLLSDRFSAERPKGSFSTLEIQRTEQGDSAMYLCASSLRARENYGYTFGSGTRLTVV.

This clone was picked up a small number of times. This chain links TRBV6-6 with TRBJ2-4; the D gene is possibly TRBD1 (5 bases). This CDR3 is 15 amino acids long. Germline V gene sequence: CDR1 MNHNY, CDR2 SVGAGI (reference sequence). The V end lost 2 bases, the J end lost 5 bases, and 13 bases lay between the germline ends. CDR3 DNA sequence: TGTGCCAGCAGTTACAAGGGGCTAGGGGAAAACATTCAGTACTTC. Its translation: CASSYKGLGENIQYF.

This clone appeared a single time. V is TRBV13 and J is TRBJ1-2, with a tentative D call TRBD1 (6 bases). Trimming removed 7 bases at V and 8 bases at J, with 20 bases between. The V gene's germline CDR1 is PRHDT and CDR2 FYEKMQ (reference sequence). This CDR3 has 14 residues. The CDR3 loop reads CASTPEGGSGGYTF. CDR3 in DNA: TGTGCCAGCACCCCTGAGGGGGGGAGCGGCGGCTACACCTTC.

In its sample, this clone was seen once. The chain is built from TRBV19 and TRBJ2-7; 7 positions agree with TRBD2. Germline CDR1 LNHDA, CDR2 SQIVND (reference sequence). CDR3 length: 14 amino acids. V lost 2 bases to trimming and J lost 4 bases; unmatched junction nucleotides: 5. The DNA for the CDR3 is TGTGCCAGTAGTATACTAGCGGAGGGATACGAGCAGTACTTC. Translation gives CASSILAEGYEQYF.

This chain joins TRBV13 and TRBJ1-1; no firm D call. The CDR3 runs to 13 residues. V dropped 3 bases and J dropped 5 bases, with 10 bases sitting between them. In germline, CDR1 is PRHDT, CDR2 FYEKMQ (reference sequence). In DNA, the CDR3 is TGTGCCAGCAGCTTCGGTCGGGGAACTGAAGCTTTCTTT. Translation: CASSFGRGTEAFF. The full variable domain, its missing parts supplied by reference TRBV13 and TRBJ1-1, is AAGVIQSPRHLIKEKRETATLKCYPIPRHDTVYWYQQGPGQDPQFLISFYEKMQSDKGSIPDRFSAQQFSDYHSELNMSSLELGDSALYFCASSFGRGTEAFFGQGTRLTVV.

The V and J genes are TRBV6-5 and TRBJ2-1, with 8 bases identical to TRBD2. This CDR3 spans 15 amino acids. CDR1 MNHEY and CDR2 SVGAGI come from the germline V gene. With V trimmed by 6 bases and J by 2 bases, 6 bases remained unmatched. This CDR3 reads CASSPTSGPYNEQFF. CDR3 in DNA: TGTGCCAGCAGCCCTACTAGCGGCCCCTACAATGAGCAGTTCTTC.

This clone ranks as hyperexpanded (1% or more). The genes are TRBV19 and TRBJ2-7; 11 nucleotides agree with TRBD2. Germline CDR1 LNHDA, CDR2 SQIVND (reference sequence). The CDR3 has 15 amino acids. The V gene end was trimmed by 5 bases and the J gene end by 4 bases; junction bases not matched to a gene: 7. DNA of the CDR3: TGTGCCAGTAGTGTGACTAGCGGGATGGGTTACGAGCAGTACTTC. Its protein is CASSVTSGMGYEQYF. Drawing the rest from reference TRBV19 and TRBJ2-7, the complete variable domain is DGGITQSPKYLFRKEGQNVTLSCEQNLNHDAMYWYRQDPGQGLRLIYYSQIVNDFQKGDIAEGYSVSREKKESFPLTVTSAQKNPTAFYLCASSVTSGMGYEQYFGPGTRLTVT.

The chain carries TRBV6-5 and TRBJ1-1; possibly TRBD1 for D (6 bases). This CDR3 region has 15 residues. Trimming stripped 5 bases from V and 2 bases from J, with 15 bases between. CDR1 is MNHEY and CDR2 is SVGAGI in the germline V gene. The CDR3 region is CASSLRTEINTEAFF. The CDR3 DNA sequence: TGTGCCAGCAGTCTCCGGACAGAGATTAACACTGAAGCTTTCTTT.

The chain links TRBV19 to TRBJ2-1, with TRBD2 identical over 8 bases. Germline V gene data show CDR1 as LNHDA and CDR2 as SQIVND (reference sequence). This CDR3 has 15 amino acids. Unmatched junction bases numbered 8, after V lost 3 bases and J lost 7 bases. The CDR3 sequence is CASSISGGPGNEQFF. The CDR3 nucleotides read TGTGCCAGTAGTATTTCGGGAGGGCCTGGAAATGAGCAGTTCTTC.

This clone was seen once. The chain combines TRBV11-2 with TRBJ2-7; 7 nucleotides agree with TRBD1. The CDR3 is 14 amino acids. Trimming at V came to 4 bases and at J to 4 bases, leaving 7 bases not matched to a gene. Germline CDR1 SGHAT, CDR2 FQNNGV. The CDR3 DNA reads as TGTGCCAGCAGCTCTAACAGGGGAAGTTACGAGCAGTACTTC. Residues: CASSSNRGSYEQYF.

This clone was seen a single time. The CDR3 DNA is TGCGCCAGCAGCCCATCGGGACAGGGTGGCTATGGCTACACCTTC. It encodes CASSPSGQGGYGYTF. The chain links TRBV4-1 to TRBJ1-2; the match to TRBD1 covers 9 bases. J gave up 4 bases and V 4 bases, and 7 bases lay outside the gene matches. The CDR3 spans 15 residues. Germline V lookup: CDR1 MGHRA, CDR2 YSYEKL.

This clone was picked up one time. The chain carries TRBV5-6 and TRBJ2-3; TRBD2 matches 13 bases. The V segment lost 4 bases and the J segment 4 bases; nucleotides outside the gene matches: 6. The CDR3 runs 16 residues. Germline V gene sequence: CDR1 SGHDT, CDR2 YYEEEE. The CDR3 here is CASSPWTSGRSDTQYF. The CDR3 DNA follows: TGTGCCAGCAGCCCTTGGACTAGCGGGAGATCAGATACGCAGTATTTT. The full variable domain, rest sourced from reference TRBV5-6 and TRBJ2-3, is DAGVTQSPTHLIKTRGQQVTLRCSPKSGHDTVSWYQQALGQGPQFIFQYYEEEERQRGNFPDRFSGHQFPNYSSELNVNALLLGDSALYLCASSPWTSGRSDTQYFGPGTRLTVL.

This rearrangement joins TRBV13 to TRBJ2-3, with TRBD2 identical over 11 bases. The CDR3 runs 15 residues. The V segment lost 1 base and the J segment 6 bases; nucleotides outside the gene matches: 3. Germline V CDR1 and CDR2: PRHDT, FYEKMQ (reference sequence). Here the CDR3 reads CASSLVASGRDTQYF. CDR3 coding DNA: TGTGCCAGCAGCTTAGTGGCTAGCGGGAGGGATACGCAGTATTTT.

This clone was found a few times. The CDR3 protein is CASSPNRDTGELFF. Here the CDR3 DNA reads TGTGCCAGCAGCCCTAACAGGGACACCGGGGAGCTGTTTTTT. The chain recombines TRBV11-3 with TRBJ2-2; perhaps TRBD1 as D (6 bases). Trimming took off 5 bases at V and 3 bases at J, with 10 bases between the two ends. The CDR3 has 14 residues. The germline gives CDR1 SGHNT, CDR2 YENEEA.